This T cell receptor beta chain is drawn from a study of T-cell memory formation after mild COVID-19. Overall study findings and caveats: The finding that pre-infection memory included some responding clones suggested that cross-reactive memory joined. Those CD4+ clones that contracted were mainly in CM and EM (CD8+ ones in EMRA). Nothing confirmed that second-wave clones peaking on day 37 were specific for SARS-CoV-2.

TCRdb re-derived calls from the 5' RACE reads in MiXCR, one entry per CDR3 protein. This repertoire shows nearly 350,000 distinct CDR3 sequences, over 10% found once; its top ten account for around 21%. With regard to this clonotype: Its matching antigen is unknown.

Source material: PBMCs or a T cell subset sorted from them (not recorded which). This receptor was obtained from a man younger than 35 who had mild COVID-19 (a few samples of this study predate the infection). Cell type and time point are not known.

DNA for the CDR3: TGTGCTAGTGGTTTGGCTGTCTGGGACAGTCGGAATTACGAGCAGTACTTC. As protein: CASGLAVWDSRNYEQYF. The V and J genes are TRBV12-5 and TRBJ2-7; 7 bases map to TRBD1. The germline gives CDR1 LGHNT, CDR2 FRNRAP. The CDR3 extends over 17 amino acids. Germline trimming cut 1 base from V and 4 bases from J; bases unmatched to any gene: 13. Full variable domain (outside the CDR3, taken from reference TRBV12-5 and TRBJ2-7): DARVTQTPRHKVTEMGQEVTMRCQPILGHNTVFWYRQTMMQGLELLAYFRNRAPLDDSGMPKDRFSAEMPDATLATLKIQPSEPRDSAVYFCASGLAVWDSRNYEQYFGPGTRLTVT.